The source of this T cell receptor beta chain is a study of blood T cells in healthy people across ages. Study-wide background: Template switching recovered approximately one barcoded beta molecule for every two T cells.

A sample-barcoded 5' primer and a J-beta primer mix were used in a second PCR of about 7 to 12 cycles. CDR3-containing paired-end reads numbering at least 2.5 million came from each sample. In TCRdb, the 5' RACE reads were re-called with MiXCR into one record per CDR3 protein. The sample shows approximately 1,100,000 distinct CDR3 sequences, 40% to 45% of them seen only once. Between the trimmed V and J ends, which lost 1 base and 3 bases, there was a span of 5 bases. CDR3 length: 13 residues. Germline CDR1 and CDR2: LNHNV and YYDKDF (reference sequence). The source of this sequence is a woman in her sixties or seventies in good health. The chain uses TRBV15 and TRBJ2-3; the D is unclear. The sample consisted of blood. CDR3 sequence: CATSRVETDTQYF. The CDR3 bases are TGTGCCACCAGCAGAGTAGAGACAGATACGCAGTATTTT.